This T cell receptor beta chain was captured in a study of cytomegalovirus exposure and HLA in healthy donors. Background on the study: Of over 300 genotyped donors, about 80% clustered with self-reported Caucasian donors.

This PCR relied on a set of 60 Vbeta primers and 13 Jbeta primers. Libraries were prepared by immunoSEQ multiplex PCR; TCRdb keeps only in-frame clonotypes and omits some of them. The table shows around 94,000 clones, with less than 85% occurring only once. The CDR3 has 15 amino acids. V trimming: 9 bases; J trimming: 1 base; junction bases outside the gene matches: 5. Per the germline V gene, CDR1 is SNHLY and CDR2 is FYNNEI. This TCR came from a woman aged 55-69 years in good health and CMV-seropositive. Sequencing input: PBMCs. The chain joins TRBV2 to TRBJ2-2; 10 bases match TRBD2. The CDR3 is CARKSGRGNTGELFF. The CDR3 nucleotides are TGTGCCAGGAAGAGCGGGAGGGGGAACACCGGGGAGCTGTTTTTT.